One sample yielded the 29 T cell receptor beta chains listed below, sequenced in a study of cytomegalovirus exposure and HLA in healthy donors. 13 Jbeta primers and 60 Vbeta primers were used for the PCR. Produced via immunoSEQ multiplex PCR; TCRdb's table is partial and in-frame only. The sample lists fewer than 200,000 clones, roughly 87% occurring once. Sequenced: PBMCs. Receptors were obtained from a man between 50 and 59 years old in good health and CMV-seronegative.

This chain joins TRBV29-1 and TRBJ2-7, with D perhaps matching TRBD1 (5 bases). From germline, CDR1 is SQVTM and CDR2 ANQGSEA. With 4 bases removed from V and 5 bases from J, the gap between germline ends came to 12 bases. The CDR3 contains 12 residues. In nucleotides, the CDR3 is TGCAGCGTTGCGGTAGGGGATAACGAGCAGTACTTC. This gives the protein CSVAVGDNEQYF.

Here the CDR3 reads CASSPPAGGPGNEQFF. CDR3 DNA: TGTGCCAGCAGCCCTCCAGCGGGGGGGCCGGGGAATGAGCAGTTCTTC. The chain carries TRBV11-3 and TRBJ2-1; the match to TRBD2 covers 10 bases. Trimming at V came to 5 bases and at J to 7 bases, leaving 11 bases not matched to a gene. This CDR3 is built from 16 residues. Germline CDR1 is SGHNT and CDR2 is YENEEA.

The V call is TRBV11-2, the J call TRBJ2-5; 11 bases align to TRBD1. Trimming removed 4 bases from V and 0 bases from J; junction bases left unmatched: 4. Germline V gene data show CDR1 as SGHAT and CDR2 as FQNNGV. The CDR3 covers 16 residues. CDR3 coding DNA: TGTGCCAGCAGCTCAGGACAGGGGGCGTACCAAGAGACCCAGTACTTC. Its translation is CASSSGQGAYQETQYF.

The chain recombines TRBV5-1 with TRBJ1-2; tentative D call: TRBD1 (6 bases). V dropped 4 bases and J dropped 3 bases, with 13 bases sitting between them. This CDR3 has 14 amino acids. Germline CDR1 reads SGHRS; CDR2 reads YFSETQ. The CDR3 loop reads CASSKQGSDYGYTF. The DNA of the CDR3 is TGCGCCAGCAGCAAACAGGGATCGGACTATGGCTACACCTTC.

The rearrangement uses TRBV7-3 and TRBJ2-7, with TRBD2 identical over 7 bases. This CDR3 has 16 amino acids. V shed 7 bases and J 2 bases; nucleotides not matched to a gene: 14. Germline assignment: CDR1 SGHTA and CDR2 FQGTGA. The CDR3 is CASTSRSLTSPYEQYF. The CDR3 DNA is TGTGCCAGCACCTCAAGGTCCCTGACTAGCCCCTACGAGCAGTACTTC.

This chain links TRBV9 with TRBJ1-6, with a tentative D call TRBD1 (5 bases). This CDR3 has 17 residues. Trimming cost V 0 bases and J 5 bases, with 15 bases left between them. Germline V gives CDR1 SGDLS, CDR2 YYNGEE. CDR3 sequence reads: CASSVAPMTENNSPLHF. The DNA of the CDR3 is TGTGCCAGCAGCGTAGCCCCGATGACAGAAAATAATTCACCCCTCCACTTT.

This chain connects TRBV5-5 to TRBJ2-7, with TRBD1 as a possible D gene (6 bases). Trimming pared 2 bases from V and 6 bases from J, leaving 9 bases between. Germline CDR1 reads SGHKS; CDR2 reads YYEKEE (reference sequence). This CDR3 region has 12 residues. The CDR3 is CASSLGGFEQYF. Here the CDR3 DNA reads TGTGCCAGCAGCTTAGGGGGTTTCGAGCAGTACTTC.

The chain uses TRBV28 and TRBJ2-1; 13 bases agree with TRBD2. There are 16 residues in the CDR3. The germline CDR1 and CDR2 sequences are MDHEN and SYDVKM. After removal of 6 bases from V and 2 bases from J, the junction contained 4 bases not matched to a gene. The CDR3 loop is CASSSTSGGAYNEQFF. DNA of the CDR3: TGTGCCAGCAGCTCCACTAGCGGGGGGGCCTACAATGAGCAGTTCTTC.

The rearrangement uses TRBV19 and TRBJ2-5; 10 bases agree with TRBD1. The CDR3 consists of 14 residues. Trimming cost V 1 base and J 4 bases; bases outside gene matches: 0. Looked up from germline, CDR1 is LNHDA and CDR2 is SQIVND (reference sequence). The DNA for the CDR3 is TGTGCCAGTAGTATAGGGGACAGGGGAGAGACCCAGTACTTC. Residues: CASSIGDRGETQYF.

This rearrangement joins TRBV19 to TRBJ1-4; tentatively, D is TRBD1 (5 bases). Germline assignment: CDR1 LNHDA and CDR2 SQIVND (reference sequence). CDR3 length: 14 residues. V lost 7 bases to trimming and J lost 5 bases, with 14 bases between them. The CDR3 DNA follows: TGTGCCAGTAAGACGACAGTTAGGAATGAAAAACTGTTTTTT. Its protein product is CASKTTVRNEKLFF. The whole variable domain, filled in from reference TRBV19 and TRBJ1-4, reads DGGITQSPKYLFRKEGQNVTLSCEQNLNHDAMYWYRQDPGQGLRLIYYSQIVNDFQKGDIAEGYSVSREKKESFPLTVTSAQKNPTAFYLCASKTTVRNEKLFFGSGTQLSVL.

The chain couples TRBV11-2 to TRBJ2-1, with 9 bases matching TRBD2. CDR1 is SGHAT, CDR2 FQNNGV, per germline. The CDR3 loop spans 17 amino acids. J lost 0 bases, V lost 5 bases, and 8 bases had no gene match. The DNA for the CDR3 is TGTGCCAGCAGCACTCTAGCGGGGACGAGCTCCTACAATGAGCAGTTCTTC. Translation: CASSTLAGTSSYNEQFF.

This chain joins TRBV18 and TRBJ1-1, with 11 bases that match TRBD1. Germline V gene data show CDR1 as KGHSH and CDR2 as LQKENI. V lost 4 bases to trimming and J lost 6 bases; unmatched junction nucleotides: 4. The CDR3 is 14 residues long. CDR3 sequence reads: CASSQGQGAAEAFF. CDR3 in DNA: TGTGCCAGCTCACAAGGACAGGGGGCAGCTGAAGCTTTCTTT.

V and J are TRBV18 and TRBJ2-5; maybe TRBD2 (7 bases). The CDR3 has 18 amino acids. Germline CDR1 reads KGHSH; CDR2 reads LQKENI. V lost 6 bases to trimming and J lost 5 bases, with 28 bases between them. CDR3 in amino acids: CASSRTGGGGLGGETQYF. DNA for the CDR3: TGTGCCAGCTCTCGGACCGGGGGCGGGGGTCTCGGCGGGGAGACCCAGTACTTC.

The chain combines TRBV19 with TRBJ2-1; D is ambiguous. CDR3 length equals 12 residues. In germline, CDR1 is LNHDA, CDR2 SQIVND (reference sequence). Trimming pared 6 bases from V and 7 bases from J, leaving 10 bases between. The CDR3 protein is CASRETLNEQFF. CDR3 DNA sequence: TGTGCCAGTAGAGAAACCCTAAATGAGCAGTTCTTC.

The chain employs TRBV5-1 and TRBJ2-5; D unresolved. Germline CDR1 is SGHRS and CDR2 is YFSETQ. The germline V and J ends were trimmed by 4 bases and 5 bases, with 24 bases remaining between them. This CDR3 is built from 17 residues. CDR3 sequence reads: CASSPRGGSSRRETQYF. The CDR3 DNA reads TGCGCCAGCAGCCCCCGTGGTGGTAGCTCGCGTAGGGAGACCCAGTACTTC.

As for this clone: Other DNA sequences in this specimen translate into the identical CDR3. The chain links TRBV27 to TRBJ2-5; 16 bases map to TRBD2. Germline CDR1 MNHEY, CDR2 SMNVEV (reference sequence). V was pared by 5 bases and J by 5 bases, with 8 bases of the junction left unmatched. The CDR3 runs to 17 residues. CDR3 loop: CASSQGLAGGQRETQYF. CDR3 bases: TGTGCCAGCAGTCAGGGACTAGCGGGGGGGCAGCGGGAGACCCAGTACTTC.

This chain joins TRBV5-1 and TRBJ1-1; TRBD1 is a possible D gene (5 bases). Trimming stripped 3 bases from V and 5 bases from J, with 11 bases between. Germline CDR1 and CDR2: SGHRS and YFSETQ. The CDR3 spans 13 residues. DNA of the CDR3: TGCGCCAGCAGCTCCGTGGGGCGGACTGAAGCTTTCTTT. Amino acids: CASSSVGRTEAFF.

The rearrangement joins TRBV7-2 to TRBJ2-2; TRBD1 matches at 12 bases. CDR1 is SGHTA, CDR2 FQGNSA, per germline. V gave up 5 bases and J gave up 8 bases; unmatched junction bases: 12. The CDR3 is 17 amino acids. Here the CDR3 DNA reads TGTGCCAGCAGCAAACGGGACAGGGGGCGAATGGGTGGGGAGCTGTTTTTT. This codes for CASSKRDRGRMGGELFF. Full variable domain (outside the CDR3, taken from reference TRBV7-2 and TRBJ2-2): GAGVSQSPSNKVTEKGKDVELRCDPISGHTALYWYRQSLGQGLEFLIYFQGNSAPDKSGLPSDRFSAERTGGSVSTLTIQRTQQEDSAVYLCASSKRDRGRMGGELFFGEGSRLTVL.

The chain is built from TRBV5-1 and TRBJ2-1; possible D gene TRBD2, 7 bases. Trimming took 4 bases from V and 1 from J, leaving 12 bases between them. CDR3 length: 15 amino acids. CDR1 and CDR2 from the germline V gene are SGHRS and YFSETQ. The CDR3, as DNA: TGCGCCAGCAGCCCGAGGGGGGGTTCCTACAATGAGCAGTTCTTC. This codes for CASSPRGGSYNEQFF.

The V and J genes are TRBV7-2 and TRBJ2-2; the D gene is possibly TRBD1 (5 bases). This CDR3 comprises 17 residues. The germline CDR1 and CDR2 sequences are SGHTA and FQGNSA. Trimming left V 6 bases short and J 3 bases short, with 20 bases between. For the CDR3, the DNA is TGTGCCAGCAGTCTGACGACAGCCCCCTTGGACACCGGGGAGCTGTTTTTT. It yields the protein CASSLTTAPLDTGELFF.

The V and J genes are TRBV9 and TRBJ2-2; perhaps TRBD1 as D (6 bases). This CDR3 spans 15 amino acids. V lost 0 bases, J lost 0 bases, and 6 bases lay in between. CDR1 and CDR2 from the germline V gene are SGDLS and YYNGEE. CDR3: CASSVGTANTGELFF. CDR3 coding DNA: TGTGCCAGCAGCGTAGGGACAGCGAACACCGGGGAGCTGTTTTTT.

The chain combines TRBV15 with TRBJ2-1; 10 nucleotides match TRBD2. Unmatched junction bases numbered 9, after V lost 0 bases and J lost 10 bases. Germline V gene data show CDR1 as LNHNV and CDR2 as YYDKDF (reference sequence). This CDR3 is built from 16 residues. The CDR3 nucleotides are TGTGCCACCAGCAGAGATGCCAGCGGGGGGGCCAGGGAGCAGTTCTTC. This translates into CATSRDASGGAREQFF.

This rearrangement joins TRBV19 to TRBJ1-5, with 11 bases lining up with TRBD1. There are 15 residues in the CDR3. V dropped 9 bases and J dropped 0; count of bases not matched to a gene: 4. Germline CDR1 and CDR2: LNHDA and SQIVND (reference sequence). In nucleotides, the CDR3 is TGTGCCAGCCGGGACAGGGGGTATAGCAATCAGCCCCAGCATTTT. Translating it yields CASRDRGYSNQPQHF.

This rearrangement joins TRBV6-5 to TRBJ2-5; TRBD2 agrees at 12 bases. The germline gives CDR1 MNHEY, CDR2 SVGAGI. The CDR3 extends over 15 amino acids. V was clipped by 8 bases and J by 4 bases; unmatched bases: 8. The CDR3 nucleotides read TGTGCCAGCGGCCTAGCGGGGGGGATTCGAGAGACCCAGTACTTC. Translated, it gives CASGLAGGIRETQYF.

This clone occurred a few times. The chain employs TRBV7-3 and TRBJ2-1, with 14 bases identical to TRBD2. Trimming cost V 6 bases and J 3 bases; bases outside gene matches: 7. This CDR3 is 17 amino acids long. Germline CDR1 SGHTA, CDR2 FQGTGA. DNA for the CDR3: TGTGCCAGCAGATCGCCGGGACTAGCGGGGGTCTACAATGAGCAGTTCTTC. Protein sequence: CASRSPGLAGVYNEQFF. The full variable domain, its missing parts supplied by reference TRBV7-3 and TRBJ2-1, is GAGVSQTPSNKVTEKGKYVELRCDPISGHTALYWYRQSLGQGPEFLIYFQGTGAADDSGLPNDRFFAVRPEGSVSTLKIQRTERGDSAVYLCASRSPGLAGVYNEQFFGPGTRLTVL.

This chain connects TRBV28 to TRBJ1-1; D is perhaps TRBD1 (5 bases). The CDR3 totals 14 residues. V was cut by 5 bases and J by 0 bases, with 10 bases left in between. The germline V gene encodes CDR1 MDHEN and CDR2 SYDVKM. CDR3 in amino acids: CASSDSIMNTEAFF. The DNA for the CDR3 is TGTGCCAGCAGTGACAGTATCATGAACACTGAAGCTTTCTTT.

The V gene is TRBV2, the J gene TRBJ2-7; D possibly corresponds to TRBD2 (6 bases). The germline V and J ends were trimmed by 3 bases and 0 bases, with 9 bases remaining between them. Germline CDR1 reads SNHLY; CDR2 reads FYNNEI. CDR3 length equals 14 residues. In DNA, the CDR3 is TGTGCCAGCAGTGATCCAGCGGGCTCCTACGAGCAGTACTTC. Amino acid sequence: CASSDPAGSYEQYF.

The chain is built from TRBV28 and TRBJ1-2; no definite D call. This CDR3 region has 13 residues. Germline V gene lookup returns CDR1 MDHEN and CDR2 SYDVKM. The V and J ends lost 8 bases and 5 bases respectively, with 15 bases between them. CDR3 residues: CASAREVRYGYTF. The CDR3 nucleotides read TGTGCCAGCGCGAGAGAGGTTAGGTATGGCTACACCTTC.

The chain uses TRBV9 and TRBJ2-2; weak D call: TRBD2 (6 bases). The CDR3 is made up of 15 amino acids. From germline, CDR1 is SGDLS and CDR2 YYNGEE. Trimming shortened V by 0 bases and J by 6 bases, and 12 bases separated the two germline ends. CDR3 DNA: TGTGCCAGCAGCGTAGTGGGACTTAAACCCGGGGAGCTGTTTTTT. Its translation is CASSVVGLKPGELFF.